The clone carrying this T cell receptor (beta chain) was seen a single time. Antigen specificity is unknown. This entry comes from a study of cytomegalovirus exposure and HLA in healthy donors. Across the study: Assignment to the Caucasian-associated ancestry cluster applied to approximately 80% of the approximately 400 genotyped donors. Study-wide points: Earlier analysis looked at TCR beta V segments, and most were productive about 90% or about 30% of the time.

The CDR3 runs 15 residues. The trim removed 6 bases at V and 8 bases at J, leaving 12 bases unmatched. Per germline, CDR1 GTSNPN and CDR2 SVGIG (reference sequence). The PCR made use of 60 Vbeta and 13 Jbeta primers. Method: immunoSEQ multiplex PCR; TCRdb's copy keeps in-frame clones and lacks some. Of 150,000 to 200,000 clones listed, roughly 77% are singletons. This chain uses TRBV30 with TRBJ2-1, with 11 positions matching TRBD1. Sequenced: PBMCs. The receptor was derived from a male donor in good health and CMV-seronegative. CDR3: CACHSGTGGVYEQFF. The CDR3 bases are TGTGCCTGCCACTCCGGGACAGGGGGAGTCTATGAGCAGTTCTTC.